The present T cell receptor beta chain was sequenced within a study of OX40 agonist ivuxolimab in advanced cancers. At the level of the study: Having had anti-PD-1, anti-PD-L1 or anti-CTLA-4 therapy before was allowed, and approximately 40% had some.

The CDR3 contains 12 residues. Trimming cost V 5 bases and J 7 bases, with 12 bases left between them. Per the germline V gene, CDR1 is MNHEY and CDR2 is SMNVEV (reference sequence). Assay: immunoSEQ multiplex PCR; the TCRdb copy retains only in-frame clones and omits some. The sample has 25,000 or so clones, less than 90% seen once. Within the sample, this clone is medium-sized. Sample: CD4+ or CD8+ T cells sorted from blood, taken in a trial of the OX40 agonist ivuxolimab. This chain uses TRBV27 with TRBJ2-7; either TRBD1 or TRBD2 may supply D (6 bases each). This TCR derives from an adult with an advanced solid tumor such as melanoma, head and neck, liver or kidney cancer. CDR3 DNA sequence: TGTGCCAGCAGTGCTCAAGGGGGGGAGCAGTACTTC. Its protein product is CASSAQGGEQYF.